The T cell receptor (beta chain) under discussion was sequenced for a study of post-analysis software for immune sequencing data. Study-wide results and caveats: Roughly five TRBV segments, including TRBV5-6, TRBV5-1 and TRBV20-1, were more frequent in patients than controls. Diversity measured as normalized Chao1 was significantly lower in multiple sclerosis patients than in controls.

With regard to this clonotype: Its antigen is as yet unknown.

Unique molecular identifiers had been added to the TCR beta cDNA libraries. A single record per CDR3 protein comes from TCRdb applying MiXCR to the PCR reads. The sample consists of hundreds of thousands of distinct CDR3 sequences, roughly 40% of them appearing once. The CDR3 is 13 amino acids. CDR1 is GTSNPN, CDR2 SVGIG, per germline (reference sequence). The ends lost 2 bases at V and 4 bases at J; junction bases unmatched: 4. The chain joins TRBV30 to TRBJ2-7; TRBD1 matches 8 bases. Sequenced material: blood. The sequence was obtained from a girl aged 2 to 10 with multiple sclerosis. Here the CDR3 DNA reads TGTGCCTGGAGTCCAGGGGGCATATACGAGCAGTACTTC. It specifies CAWSPGGIYEQYF.